A single sample is the source of the 3 T cell receptor beta chains below, sequenced in a study of T cells in Graves' hyperthyroidism and ophthalmopathy. RNA transcripts yielded amplified TCR beta CDR3 regions. The TCR CDR3 was amplified in a first-round RT-PCR using the HTBI primer set. TCRdb re-analysed the multiplex PCR reads in MiXCR, keeping a single row per CDR3 protein. This sample has a few hundred thousand distinct CDR3 sequences; about 15% occur once, and the top ten carry roughly 7.7%. The specimen sequenced was blood. Receptors originate from a woman in her late teens or twenties with Graves' hyperthyroidism.

This clonotype appeared a few times. The chain links TRBV9 to TRBJ2-1; either TRBD1 or TRBD2 may supply D (5 bases each). The ends were cut back, 0 bases at V and 6 bases at J, with 16 bases in the middle. This CDR3 has 16 amino acids. Germline V gives CDR1 SGDLS, CDR2 YYNGEE. The CDR3 loop reads CASSVGWPMRGNEQFF. CDR3 coding DNA: TGTGCCAGCAGCGTAGGTTGGCCCATGAGGGGCAATGAGCAGTTCTTC.

This clonotype occurred a few times. This chain connects TRBV18 to TRBJ1-5; possibly TRBD1 for D (6 bases). The germline V gene encodes CDR1 KGHSH and CDR2 LQKENI. Between the trimmed V and J ends, which lost 0 bases and 7 bases, there was a span of 16 bases. This CDR3 has 16 residues. CDR3 sequence reads: CASSPPNFGGVQPQHF. CDR3 bases: TGTGCCAGCTCACCACCAAATTTTGGGGGCGTACAGCCCCAGCATTTT. The variable domain in full, with the rest retrieved from reference TRBV18 and TRBJ1-5, is NAGVMQNPRHLVRRRGQEARLRCSPMKGHSHVYWYRQLPEEGLKFMVYLQKENIIDESGMPKERFSAEFPKEGPSILRIQQVVRGDSAAYFCASSPPNFGGVQPQHFGDGTRLSIL.

This clonotype came up many times. V and J are TRBV11-3 and TRBJ2-1; TRBD1 matches 7 bases. The CDR3 sequence is 15 residues long. Germline values: CDR1 SGHNT, CDR2 YENEEA. J was trimmed by 4 bases and V by 7 bases; bases with no gene match: 10. This CDR3 reads CASTDGTVKYNEQFF. The CDR3 DNA is TGTGCCAGCACCGACGGGACAGTTAAATACAATGAGCAGTTCTTC.